Below are 18 T cell receptor beta chains sequenced from a single sample in a study of blood T cell repertoires in COVID-19. Using immunoSEQ multiplex PCR, the repertoire was profiled, and TCRdb retains in-frame clones only, with some absent. This repertoire shows more than 100,000 clones, 80% to 85% found once; its top ten account for more than 7.5%. Sample: peripheral blood. The receptors come from a woman aged 55-75 years with active or convalescent COVID-19.

The chain links TRBV6-2 or TRBV6-3 to TRBJ2-3, with TRBD1 matching 7 bases. Germline CDR1 is MNHEY and CDR2 is SVGEGT. J was trimmed by 1 base and V by 2 bases; bases with no gene match: 12. The CDR3 totals 18 residues. This chain's CDR3 is CASSYLTGDGYGTDTQYF. The CDR3 DNA sequence: TGTGCCAGCAGTTACCTCACAGGGGATGGGTATGGCACAGATACGCAGTATTTT.

This clone was recorded a few times. The CDR3 sequence is CASKTPGLAGPQFF. The CDR3, as DNA: TGTGCCAGTAAAACACCGGGACTAGCGGGGCCCCAGTTCTTC. V gene TRBV19 combines with J gene TRBJ2-1, with TRBD2 matching 13 bases. The germline V gene encodes CDR1 LNHDA and CDR2 SQIVND (reference sequence). The CDR3 has 14 residues. The junction had 10 bases not matched to a gene; V was cut back by 7 bases and J by 13 bases.

The CDR3 coding sequence is TGTGCCACCGATTCGCGAAGGGGAGGTGGCTACACCTTC. Translated: CATDSRRGGGYTF. The rearrangement links TRBV6-6 to TRBJ1-2, with D maybe TRBD1 (5 bases). The V gene lost 10 bases and the J gene lost 7 bases, with 19 bases spanning the gap. CDR3 length equals 13 residues. CDR1 is MNHNY and CDR2 is SVGAGI in the germline V gene (reference sequence).

This chain links TRBV19 with TRBJ2-3, with 9 bases aligning to TRBD2. The germline CDR1 and CDR2 sequences are LNHDA and SQIVND (reference sequence). V trimming: 2 bases; J trimming: 2 bases; junction bases outside the gene matches: 5. CDR3 length equals 16 residues. The CDR3: CASSINSGGNTDTQYF. CDR3 DNA: TGTGCCAGTAGTATAAATAGCGGGGGTAACACAGATACGCAGTATTTT.

V and J are TRBV25-1 and TRBJ1-1, with a weak D call TRBD1 (6 bases). The CDR3 consists of 14 residues. The V gene lost 7 bases and the J gene lost 0 bases, with 12 bases spanning the gap. In germline, CDR1 is MGHDK, CDR2 SYGVNS. CDR3 DNA: TGTGCCAGCAACTCACAGGGCATGAACACTGAAGCTTTCTTT. This gives the protein CASNSQGMNTEAFF.

The chain uses TRBV6-6 and TRBJ1-2; D perhaps matches TRBD1 (6 bases). V dropped 5 bases and J dropped 2 bases, with 21 bases sitting between them. Germline-derived CDR1 and CDR2 are MNHNY and SVGAGI (reference sequence). The CDR3 length is 17 residues. The CDR3 DNA sequence: TGTGCCAGCAGTCCTCAGGGGTGGGGCAGGGAGAACTATGGCTACACCTTC. Translation: CASSPQGWGRENYGYTF.

This clone was counted a single time. The chain recombines TRBV12-5 with TRBJ2-5; D possibly corresponds to TRBD2 (5 bases). V lost 1 base to trimming and J lost 2 bases, with 11 bases between them. Germline lookup yields CDR1 LGHNT and CDR2 FRNRAP. CDR3 length: 15 amino acids. The chain's CDR3 is CASGLGSGLQETQYF. For the CDR3, the DNA is TGTGCTAGTGGTTTGGGCTCGGGGTTACAAGAGACCCAGTACTTC.

The V and J genes are TRBV27 and TRBJ2-1; 7 bases are a match to TRBD1. The V gene's germline CDR1 is MNHEY and CDR2 SMNVEV (reference sequence). The CDR3 is 15 residues long. Trimming at V came to 1 base and at J to 4 bases, leaving 4 bases not matched to a gene. The CDR3 DNA is TGTGCCAGCAGTTTATTCGCAGGGGGTTACAATGAGCAGTTCTTC. Translating it yields CASSLFAGGYNEQFF.

The chain couples TRBV5-4 to TRBJ1-4; D is ambiguous. The CDR3 has 13 amino acids. The ends were cut back, 2 bases at V and 11 bases at J, with 13 bases in the middle. Germline V gene sequence: CDR1 SGHNT, CDR2 YYREEE (reference sequence). The CDR3 is CASSFHTDSKLFF. The CDR3 region has the DNA TGTGCCAGCAGCTTTCACACCGATTCGAAACTGTTTTTT. The full variable domain, completed using reference TRBV5-4 and TRBJ1-4, is ETGVTQSPTHLIKTRGQQVTLRCSSQSGHNTVSWYQQALGQGPQFIFQYYREEENGRGNFPPRFSGLQFPNYSSELNVNALELDDSALYLCASSFHTDSKLFFGSGTQLSVL.

The V gene is TRBV5-1, the J gene TRBJ2-7, with 8 bases matching TRBD2. Germline V lookup: CDR1 SGHRS, CDR2 YFSETQ. The V segment lost 2 bases and the J segment 0 bases; nucleotides outside the gene matches: 7. CDR3 length: 16 residues. The CDR3 is CASSLASGLSSYEQYF. CDR3 bases: TGCGCCAGCAGCTTAGCTAGCGGGTTGAGCTCCTACGAGCAGTACTTC. Full variable domain (remainder filled in from reference TRBV5-1 and TRBJ2-7): KAGVTQTPRYLIKTRGQQVTLSCSPISGHRSVSWYQQTPGQGLQFLFEYFSETQRNKGNFPGRFSGRQFSNSRSEMNVSTLELGDSALYLCASSLASGLSSYEQYFGPGTRLTVT.

The J gene is TRBJ1-1, the V gene TRBV11-2; possibly TRBD1 for D (6 bases). Germline CDR1 reads SGHAT; CDR2 reads FQNNGV. The CDR3 consists of 15 residues. Trimming took off 5 bases at V and 1 base at J, with 14 bases between the two ends. The CDR3 reads CASSASGQRNTEAFF. For the CDR3, the DNA is TGTGCCAGCAGCGCCAGCGGACAGAGGAACACTGAAGCTTTCTTT.

V gene TRBV6-5 combines with J gene TRBJ2-3; TRBD1 matches 7 bases. V was pared by 6 bases and J by 2 bases, with 8 bases of the junction left unmatched. Germline V lookup: CDR1 MNHEY, CDR2 SVGAGI. The CDR3 is 15 residues long. The CDR3 coding sequence is TGTGCCAGCAGACGTGGGACAGCCTCCACAGATACGCAGTATTTT. The encoded protein is CASRRGTASTDTQYF.

This chain joins TRBV7-6 and TRBJ2-3; TRBD2 aligns across 11 bases. The CDR3 is made up of 16 amino acids. Germline V gene sequence: CDR1 SGHVS, CDR2 FNYEAQ. J gave up 9 bases and V 1 base, and 9 bases lay outside the gene matches. For the CDR3, the DNA is TGTGCCAGCAGCTTAGGATTAGCGGGAGGGCCGGAGACGCAGTATTTT. It is translated as CASSLGLAGGPETQYF.

The gene calls are TRBV10-3 and TRBJ1-1, with 9 bases fitting TRBD1. The J segment lost 1 base and the V segment lost 8 bases, leaving 5 bases of the junction unmatched. This CDR3 is 14 amino acids long. Germline V CDR1 and CDR2: ENHRY, SYGVKD. CDR3 amino acids: CAIRDRAWNTEAFF. In DNA form, the CDR3 reads TGTGCCATCCGGGACAGGGCATGGAACACTGAAGCTTTCTTT.

The sample holds one count of this clone. The gene calls are TRBV7-2 and TRBJ2-5; 8 positions agree with TRBD2. Per germline, CDR1 SGHTA and CDR2 FQGNSA. The CDR3 has 14 amino acids. The V gene end was trimmed by 5 bases and the J gene end by 5 bases; junction bases not matched to a gene: 7. In DNA form, the CDR3 reads TGTGCCAGCAGCCCCACGAGCGGGAGCGAGACCCAGTACTTC. Its translation: CASSPTSGSETQYF.

This chain joins TRBV24-1 and TRBJ1-5; weak D call: TRBD1 (5 bases). The CDR3 covers 13 residues. Trimming took 6 bases from V and 5 from J, leaving 10 bases between them. Germline lookup yields CDR1 KGHDR and CDR2 SFDVKD. The CDR3 loop is CATSRWGDQPQHF. CDR3 DNA: TGTGCCACCAGTCGATGGGGGGATCAGCCCCAGCATTTT.

This chain uses TRBV9 with TRBJ1-6; no firm D call. Germline loops: CDR1 SGDLS, CDR2 YYNGEE. Trimming left V 0 bases short and J 7 bases short, with 8 bases between. This CDR3 comprises 14 residues. The CDR3 nucleotides are TGTGCCAGCAGCGTAGCTTATATGAATTCACCCCTCCACTTT. Translated, it gives CASSVAYMNSPLHF.

V is TRBV10-3 and J is TRBJ1-6, with D uncertain. V gave up 5 bases and J gave up 6 bases, with 11 bases separating them. CDR3 length: 14 residues. The V gene's germline CDR1 is ENHRY and CDR2 SYGVKD. The CDR3 reads CAISPQVINSPLHF. In nucleotides, the CDR3 is TGTGCCATCAGTCCTCAGGTGATTAATTCACCCCTCCACTTT.